One sample yielded the 11 T cell receptor beta chains listed below, sequenced in a study of T cell responses to AZD1222 COVID-19 vaccine. Sequencing was performed with immunoSEQ multiplex PCR; in TCRdb, only in-frame clones are kept and a portion is missing. The table has about 97,000 clones, around 83% seen once. Sequenced here: peripheral blood, sampled on day 0 of AZD1222 vaccination. These receptors were taken from an adult in good health.

This clone was seen ten or more times. The chain combines TRBV3-1 (or the pseudogene TRBV3-2) with TRBJ2-3, with a tentative D call TRBD2 (7 bases). Between the trimmed V and J ends, which lost 0 bases and 3 bases, there was a span of 13 bases. Per germline, CDR1 LGHDT and CDR2 YNNKEL (reference sequence). The CDR3 sequence is 16 residues long. CDR3 nucleotide sequence: TGTGCCAGCAGCCAAGAAGGGCGGGGGCATACAGATACGCAGTATTTT. Translation gives CASSQEGRGHTDTQYF.

The chain employs TRBV7-9 and TRBJ2-2; no clear D gene. The CDR3 is made up of 15 amino acids. CDR1 is SEHNR and CDR2 is FQNEAQ in the germline V gene (reference sequence). V dropped 1 base and J dropped 4 bases, with 10 bases sitting between them. CDR3 coding DNA: TGTGCCAGCAGCTTAGTCGTCAGCATCACCGGGGAGCTGTTTTTT. Its translation is CASSLVVSITGELFF.

The gene calls are TRBV5-6 and TRBJ1-1; D is uncertain. The V end lost 0 bases, the J end lost 1 base, and 4 bases lay between the germline ends. This CDR3 is built from 13 residues. Germline-derived CDR1 and CDR2 are SGHDT and YYEEEE. CDR3 amino acids: CASSLAANTEAFF. CDR3 nucleotides: TGTGCCAGCAGCTTGGCAGCGAACACTGAAGCTTTCTTT.

The V call is TRBV9, the J call TRBJ1-2, with a weak D call TRBD1 (6 bases). This CDR3 comprises 15 residues. V was shortened by 4 bases and J by 7 bases, with 20 bases between the two germline ends. Germline CDR1 reads SGDLS; CDR2 reads YYNGEE. CDR3: CASSSDRQAPFGYTF. In DNA, the CDR3 is TGTGCCAGCAGCTCAGACAGACAGGCCCCCTTTGGCTACACCTTC. The full variable domain, with the rest looked up from reference TRBV9 and TRBJ1-2, is DSGVTQTPKHLITATGQRVTLRCSPRSGDLSVYWYQQSLDQGLQFLIQYYNGEERAKGNILERFSAQQFPDLHSELNLSSLELGDSALYFCASSSDRQAPFGYTFGSGTRLTVV.

CDR3: CASSQTTGGNIQYF. For the CDR3, the DNA is TGCGCCAGCAGCCAAACCACGGGGGGAAACATTCAGTACTTC. The chain has TRBV4-3 and TRBJ2-4; 7 bases are shared with TRBD2. With V trimmed by 2 bases and J by 6 bases, 4 bases remained unmatched. The CDR3 consists of 14 residues. The germline V gene has CDR1 LGHNA and CDR2 YSLEER.

The genes are TRBV27 and TRBJ1-4; D is uncertain. V lost 0 bases and J lost 0, with 5 bases in between. Germline assignment: CDR1 MNHEY and CDR2 SMNVEV (reference sequence). The length of the CDR3 is 15 residues. CDR3 protein: CASSLSYATNEKLFF. Written as DNA, the CDR3 is TGTGCCAGCAGTTTATCGTATGCAACTAATGAAAAACTGTTTTTT.

The chain joins TRBV5-6 to TRBJ1-2, with 10 bases aligning to TRBD1. V dropped 0 bases and J dropped 8; count of bases not matched to a gene: 4. CDR1 is SGHDT, CDR2 YYEEEE, per germline. The CDR3 runs to 14 residues. The CDR3: CASSLGQGARGYTF. For the CDR3, the DNA is TGTGCCAGCAGCTTGGGACAGGGGGCACGGGGCTACACCTTC. Filled out from reference TRBV5-6 and TRBJ1-2, the complete variable domain reads DAGVTQSPTHLIKTRGQQVTLRCSPKSGHDTVSWYQQALGQGPQFIFQYYEEEERQRGNFPDRFSGHQFPNYSSELNVNALLLGDSALYLCASSLGQGARGYTFGSGTRLTVV.

The genes are TRBV7-9 and TRBJ2-5; D possibly matches TRBD1 or TRBD2 (5 bases each). Germline values: CDR1 SEHNR, CDR2 FQNEAQ (reference sequence). The V and J ends lost 1 base and 1 base respectively, with 10 bases between them. The CDR3 is made up of 15 amino acids. CDR3 nucleotide sequence: TGTGCCAGCAGCTTAGAGGGACGGACCCAAGAGACCCAGTACTTC. The encoded protein is CASSLEGRTQETQYF.

A few counts support this clone. V gene TRBV5-1 combines with J gene TRBJ1-3, with TRBD1 matching over 7 bases. Germline-derived CDR1 and CDR2 are SGHRS and YFSETQ. This CDR3 is built from 15 residues. Germline trimming cut 4 bases from V and 2 bases from J; bases unmatched to any gene: 6. The DNA for the CDR3 is TGCGCCAGCAGCGCCGACAGGGCGGCTGGAAACACCATATATTTT. As protein: CASSADRAAGNTIYF.

This chain links TRBV6-5 with TRBJ1-1, with 7 bases identical to TRBD1. Losses at the gene ends were 0 bases for V and 6 bases for J; bases not matched to a gene: 1. Germline assignment: CDR1 MNHEY and CDR2 SVGAGI. This CDR3 spans 13 amino acids. In DNA form, the CDR3 reads TGTGCCAGCAGTTACTCGACAGGGTCTGAAGCTTTCTTT. It codes for CASSYSTGSEAFF.

J is TRBJ2-7 and V is TRBV28; 11 nucleotides agree with TRBD2. In germline, CDR1 is MDHEN, CDR2 SYDVKM. V lost 5 bases and J lost 1; bases outside the gene matches: 7. This CDR3 spans 16 amino acids. This CDR3 is CASSPQGLAESYEQYF. The CDR3 bases are TGTGCCAGCAGTCCCCAGGGACTAGCGGAATCCTACGAGCAGTACTTC.